A selection of T cell receptor beta chains follows, all from one sample in a study of vaccination effects on CD4 cells after COVID-19. What these receptors recognize is not known. Using immunoSEQ multiplex PCR, the repertoire was profiled, and TCRdb retains in-frame clones only, with some absent. Here the sample spans 45,000 to 60,000 clones, 60% to 85% being singletons. Sequenced material: CD4+ T cells from PBMCs cultured without peptide, taken before COVID-19 vaccination. The origin of the receptors is a human donor who had a prior SARS-CoV-2 infection. The CDR3 runs from the conserved cysteine through the conserved F or W. A D gene is named only where the DNA matches it firmly. Some rows mark clone size as missing; the rest say once, few, many or name a class of expanded clone.

CDR3aa: CASRQDRGRFGYTF
CDR3nt: TGTGCCAGCAGGCAAGACAGGGGGCGATTTGGCTACACCTTC
d_gene: TRBD1
abundance: few
j_gene: TRBJ1-2
v_gene: TRBV5-4

CDR3aa: CASSRGLAGSSYNEQFF
CDR3nt: TGCGCCAGCAGCCGTGGACTAGCGGGGTCGTCCTACAATGAGCAGTTCTTC
d_gene: TRBD2
abundance: NA
j_gene: TRBJ2-1
v_gene: TRBV5-1

CDR3aa: CASGLVSYTDTQYF
CDR3nt: TGTGCTAGTGGTCTTGTCAGTTACACAGATACGCAGTATTTT
d_gene: NA
abundance: NA
j_gene: TRBJ2-3
v_gene: TRBV12-5

CDR3aa: CARKTAPMEAFF
CDR3nt: TGCGCCAGGAAGACAGCCCCAATGGAAGCTTTCTTT
d_gene: NA
abundance: NA
j_gene: TRBJ1-1
v_gene: TRBV5-1

CDR3aa: CASSPERGNQPQHF
CDR3nt: TGTGCCAGCAGCCCCGAGAGGGGAAATCAGCCCCAGCATTTT
d_gene: NA
abundance: NA
j_gene: TRBJ1-5
v_gene: TRBV2

CDR3aa: CASSSGTPNAPQHF
CDR3nt: TGTGCCAGCAGCTCCGGGACACCGAATGCGCCCCAGCATTTT
d_gene: NA
abundance: NA
j_gene: TRBJ1-5
v_gene: TRBV6-6

CDR3aa: CASSLVGGDTQYF
CDR3nt: TGCGCCAGCAGCTTGGTTGGGGGAGATACGCAGTATTTT
d_gene: NA
abundance: NA
j_gene: TRBJ2-3
v_gene: TRBV5-1

CDR3aa: CAWSVGRTNTGELFF
CDR3nt: TGTGCCTGGAGTGTAGGTAGGACGAACACCGGGGAGCTGTTTTTT
d_gene: NA
abundance: NA
j_gene: TRBJ2-2
v_gene: TRBV30

CDR3aa: CASSLGSDPQGYTF
CDR3nt: TGTGCCAGCAGCTTAGGGTCAGACCCACAAGGCTACACCTTC
d_gene: NA
abundance: few
j_gene: TRBJ1-2
v_gene: TRBV7-8

CDR3aa: CATSDPGRGGDTQYF
CDR3nt: TGTGCCACCAGTGATCCTGGCAGGGGAGGAGATACGCAGTATTTT
d_gene: NA
abundance: NA
j_gene: TRBJ2-3
v_gene: TRBV24-1

CDR3aa: CASRATGIETQYF
CDR3nt: TGTGCCAGCAGAGCGACAGGGATAGAGACCCAGTACTTC
d_gene: TRBD1
abundance: NA
j_gene: TRBJ2-5
v_gene: TRBV6-5

CDR3aa: CASSGEGSNTGELFF
CDR3nt: TGCGCCAGCAGTGGGGAGGGATCGAACACCGGGGAGCTGTTTTTT
d_gene: TRBD2
abundance: NA
j_gene: TRBJ2-2
v_gene: TRBV5-1

CDR3aa: CASSQSESNTGELFF
CDR3nt: TGTGCCAGCAGCCAGAGCGAGTCGAACACCGGGGAGCTGTTTTTT
d_gene: NA
abundance: NA
j_gene: TRBJ2-2
v_gene: TRBV4-2

CDR3aa: CASSVGGTFNEQFF
CDR3nt: TGTGCCAGCAGCGTAGGCGGTACGTTCAATGAGCAGTTCTTC
d_gene: NA
abundance: once
j_gene: TRBJ2-1
v_gene: TRBV9

CDR3aa: CASSFGSSYNEQFF
CDR3nt: TGTGCCAGCAGTTTTGGGAGCTCCTACAATGAGCAGTTCTTC
d_gene: NA
abundance: NA
j_gene: TRBJ2-1
v_gene: TRBV28

CDR3aa: CASGLDRGRDSGELFF
CDR3nt: TGCGCCAGCGGATTAGACAGGGGACGTGACTCCGGGGAGCTGTTTTTT
d_gene: TRBD1
abundance: once
j_gene: TRBJ2-2
v_gene: TRBV10-2

CDR3aa: CASSLGTSGSNEQFF
CDR3nt: TGTGCCAGCAGCTTGGGGACTAGCGGTAGCAATGAGCAGTTCTTC
d_gene: TRBD2
abundance: NA
j_gene: TRBJ2-1
v_gene: TRBV5-8

CDR3aa: CASSRNTGGREETQYF
CDR3nt: TGTGCCAGCTCACGTAACACGGGGGGCAGAGAAGAGACCCAGTACTTC
d_gene: NA
abundance: NA
j_gene: TRBJ2-5
v_gene: TRBV18

CDR3aa: CASTTVGTPSTGELFF
CDR3nt: TGTGCCAGTACCACCGTCGGGACTCCCAGCACCGGGGAGCTGTTTTTT
d_gene: NA
abundance: once
j_gene: TRBJ2-2
v_gene: TRBV19

CDR3aa: CASNPRGLIGEQYF
CDR3nt: TGTGCCAGCAACCCCCGTGGTTTGATTGGGGAGCAGTACTTC
d_gene: NA
abundance: NA
j_gene: TRBJ2-7
v_gene: TRBV6-2/TRBV6-3

CDR3aa: CASSFIGDTEAFF
CDR3nt: TGTGCCAGCAGTTTCATTGGGGACACTGAAGCTTTCTTT
d_gene: NA
abundance: few
j_gene: TRBJ1-1
v_gene: TRBV28

CDR3aa: CASSLSEDTEAFF
CDR3nt: TGTGCCAGCAGCCTATCCGAGGACACTGAAGCTTTCTTT
d_gene: NA
abundance: NA
j_gene: TRBJ1-1
v_gene: TRBV12-3/TRBV12-4

CDR3aa: CASSLVPSGSNEQFF
CDR3nt: TGTGCCAGCAGCTTAGTTCCTAGCGGGAGTAATGAGCAGTTCTTC
d_gene: TRBD2
abundance: NA
j_gene: TRBJ2-1
v_gene: TRBV7-3

CDR3aa: CASSQEIGVARWEQYF
CDR3nt: TGTGCCAGCAGCCAAGAAATCGGGGTCGCCCGCTGGGAGCAGTACTTC
d_gene: NA
abundance: NA
j_gene: TRBJ2-7
v_gene: TRBV14

CDR3aa: CASSPRGVVETQYF
CDR3nt: TGTGCCAGCAGCCCCCGCGGGGTTGTGGAGACCCAGTACTTC
d_gene: NA
abundance: NA
j_gene: TRBJ2-5
v_gene: TRBV4-2

CDR3aa: CASSQNRGDGYTF
CDR3nt: TGCGCCAGCAGCCAGAACAGGGGCGATGGCTACACCTTC
d_gene: TRBD1
abundance: NA
j_gene: TRBJ1-2
v_gene: TRBV4-3

CDR3aa: CASRRGQGNTEAFF
CDR3nt: TGCGCCAGCAGACGGGGGCAGGGGAACACTGAAGCTTTCTTT
d_gene: NA
abundance: NA
j_gene: TRBJ1-1
v_gene: TRBV5-1

CDR3aa: CAIKKAGGPADTQYF
CDR3nt: TGTGCCATCAAAAAAGCGGGAGGGCCTGCAGATACGCAGTATTTT
d_gene: TRBD2
abundance: NA
j_gene: TRBJ2-3
v_gene: TRBV10-3

CDR3aa: CAWYRQGHYEQYF
CDR3nt: TGTGCCTGGTACCGACAGGGCCACTACGAGCAGTACTTC
d_gene: TRBD1
abundance: NA
j_gene: TRBJ2-7
v_gene: TRBV30

CDR3aa: CASSQYREAFF
CDR3nt: TGTGCCAGCAGCCAATACCGTGAAGCTTTCTTT
d_gene: NA
abundance: NA
j_gene: TRBJ1-1
v_gene: TRBV14

CDR3aa: CASSREPTGLGEKLFF
CDR3nt: TGTGCCAGTAGCCGAGAACCGACAGGGCTAGGTGAAAAACTGTTTTTT
d_gene: TRBD1
abundance: NA
j_gene: TRBJ1-4
v_gene: TRBV19

CDR3aa: CASSLAARGSNQPQHF
CDR3nt: TGTGCCAGCAGCTTAGCCGCCAGGGGTAGCAATCAGCCCCAGCATTTT
d_gene: NA
abundance: NA
j_gene: TRBJ1-5
v_gene: TRBV7-8

CDR3aa: CATSDRDRNEQFF
CDR3nt: TGTGCCACCAGTGACAGGGACAGAAATGAGCAGTTCTTC
d_gene: TRBD1
abundance: NA
j_gene: TRBJ2-1
v_gene: TRBV24-1

CDR3aa: CASSPYRGPQANYGYTF
CDR3nt: TGTGCCAGCAGCCCTTATAGGGGGCCCCAAGCTAACTATGGCTACACCTTC
d_gene: TRBD1
abundance: NA
j_gene: TRBJ1-2
v_gene: TRBV7-8

CDR3aa: CASSSRPRGPLTDTQYF
CDR3nt: TGTGCCAGCAGCTCCCGCCCCAGGGGGCCCTTGACAGATACGCAGTATTTT
d_gene: TRBD1
abundance: NA
j_gene: TRBJ2-3
v_gene: TRBV7-2

CDR3aa: CASSRGQAAANEKLFF
CDR3nt: TGCGCCAGCAGCCGGGGACAGGCGGCAGCTAATGAAAAACTGTTTTTT
d_gene: TRBD1
abundance: NA
j_gene: TRBJ1-4
v_gene: TRBV4-1

CDR3aa: CASSEINSPLHF
CDR3nt: TGTGCCAGCAGTGAGATTAATTCACCCCTCCACTTT
d_gene: NA
abundance: few
j_gene: TRBJ1-6
v_gene: TRBV2

CDR3aa: CASSLHPSGYTDTQYF
CDR3nt: TGTGCCAGTAGTCTCCACCCCAGCGGGTACACAGATACGCAGTATTTT
d_gene: NA
abundance: NA
j_gene: TRBJ2-3
v_gene: TRBV19

CDR3aa: CASSRDSLTRDTQYF
CDR3nt: TGTGCCAGCAGCCGGGACAGCCTAACTCGGGATACGCAGTATTTT
d_gene: TRBD1
abundance: NA
j_gene: TRBJ2-3
v_gene: TRBV5-5

CDR3aa: CASSLMGDGYTF
CDR3nt: TGCGCCAGCAGCCTGATGGGAGATGGCTACACCTTC
d_gene: NA
abundance: NA
j_gene: TRBJ1-2
v_gene: TRBV5-1

CDR3aa: CASSLRNTEAFF
CDR3nt: TGTGCCAGCAGCTTGCGGAACACTGAAGCTTTCTTT
d_gene: NA
abundance: few
j_gene: TRBJ1-1
v_gene: TRBV5-8

CDR3aa: CASSPTSGYNEQFF
CDR3nt: TGTGCCAGCAGCCCCACTAGCGGATACAATGAGCAGTTCTTC
d_gene: TRBD2
abundance: NA
j_gene: TRBJ2-1
v_gene: TRBV7-9

CDR3aa: CASSPFTAGGVNTEAFF
CDR3nt: TGCGCCAGCAGCCCGTTTACCGCGGGGGGTGTAAACACTGAAGCTTTCTTT
d_gene: NA
abundance: NA
j_gene: TRBJ1-1
v_gene: TRBV4-3

CDR3aa: CASSVVRGGDTDTQYF
CDR3nt: TGCGCCAGCAGCGTTGTTAGGGGGGGCGACACAGATACGCAGTATTTT
d_gene: NA
abundance: NA
j_gene: TRBJ2-3
v_gene: TRBV5-1

CDR3aa: CASSLVGTSAYEQYF
CDR3nt: TGTGCCAGCAGCTTGGTCGGGACTAGCGCCTACGAGCAGTACTTC
d_gene: TRBD2
abundance: NA
j_gene: TRBJ2-7
v_gene: TRBV5-4

CDR3aa: CASSLTSNHEAFF
CDR3nt: TGTGCCAGCAGCTTAACGTCCAATCATGAAGCTTTCTTT
d_gene: NA
abundance: NA
j_gene: TRBJ1-1
v_gene: TRBV7-3

CDR3aa: CASGLGLAGGEETQYF
CDR3nt: TGTGCTAGTGGTCTTGGACTAGCGGGAGGTGAAGAGACCCAGTACTTC
d_gene: TRBD2
abundance: once
j_gene: TRBJ2-5
v_gene: TRBV12-5

CDR3aa: CASRQRGNSEKLFF
CDR3nt: TGTGCCAGTAGGCAACGTGGCAATTCGGAAAAACTGTTTTTT
d_gene: NA
abundance: NA
j_gene: TRBJ1-4
v_gene: TRBV19